These 21 T cell receptor beta chains were sequenced from one sample in a study of cytotoxic CD8 clonotypes in ibrutinib-treated CLL. Sequencing used immunoSEQ multiplex PCR; TCRdb keeps in-frame clones, though not all of them. The sample has 140,000 or so clones; 79% are singletons. Sequencing used PBMCs, obtained after 12 months of ibrutinib treatment. The receptor source for this set is a human donor with chronic lymphocytic leukemia.

The chain employs TRBV7-9 and TRBJ2-4; no clear D gene. The CDR3 extends over 16 amino acids. Germline V lookup: CDR1 SEHNR, CDR2 FQNEAQ (reference sequence). Trimming removed 1 base from V and 1 base from J, with 11 bases in between. The CDR3 is CASSLGPVDAKNIQYF. As DNA, the CDR3 is TGTGCCAGCAGCTTAGGACCGGTTGACGCCAAAAACATTCAGTACTTC.

Worth noting for this clone: Within the sample, other DNA sequences also encode this same CDR3. The gene calls are TRBV7-9 and TRBJ2-7; perhaps TRBD1 as D (5 bases). V lost 2 bases, J lost 3 bases, and 5 bases lay in between. Germline CDR1 is SEHNR and CDR2 is FQNEAQ (reference sequence). The length of the CDR3 is 12 residues. In nucleotides, the CDR3 is TGTGCCAGCAGCTTACAGGGCTACGAGCAGTACTTC. Its translation: CASSLQGYEQYF.

The rearrangement uses TRBV5-8 and TRBJ2-3; 8 bases are a match to TRBD1. The CDR3 loop spans 17 amino acids. The J segment lost 0 bases and the V segment lost 4 bases, leaving 10 bases of the junction unmatched. CDR1 and CDR2 from the germline V gene are SGHTS and YDEGEE. The CDR3 loop reads CASSNRDRTSSTDTQYF. Written as DNA, the CDR3 is TGTGCCAGCAGCAACCGGGACAGGACCTCTAGCACAGATACGCAGTATTTT.

The gene calls are TRBV28 and TRBJ2-3; 9 bases line up with TRBD1. The CDR3 contains 14 residues. Looked up from germline, CDR1 is MDHEN and CDR2 is SYDVKM. Trimming removed 9 bases from V and 2 bases from J; junction bases left unmatched: 6. The CDR3 bases are TGTGCCAGTTACGGACAGGGGTACACAGATACGCAGTATTTT. Translation gives CASYGQGYTDTQYF.

CDR3 residues: CASSLAMGLSQETQYF. In DNA, the CDR3 is TGTGCCAGCAGCTTAGCGATGGGACTTTCCCAAGAGACCCAGTACTTC. The V call is TRBV7-9, the J call TRBJ2-5; D may be TRBD2 (6 bases). Per the germline V gene, CDR1 is SEHNR and CDR2 is FQNEAQ (reference sequence). V lost 0 bases to trimming and J lost 1 base, with 12 bases between them. The CDR3 is made up of 16 amino acids.

V gene TRBV4-1 combines with J gene TRBJ2-2, with 9 bases lining up with TRBD2. The CDR3 sequence is 15 residues long. Per germline, CDR1 MGHRA and CDR2 YSYEKL. The J segment lost 8 bases and the V segment lost 3 bases, leaving 7 bases of the junction unmatched. The CDR3 DNA reads TGCGCCAGCAGCCACCCTTTAGCGGGAGTGGGGGAGCTGTTTTTT. This codes for CASSHPLAGVGELFF.

This rearrangement joins TRBV10-1 to TRBJ1-2, with D hard to call. V was clipped by 2 bases and J by 1 base, with 11 bases between them. The CDR3 is 15 residues long. Germline V lookup: CDR1 WNHNN, CDR2 SYGVQD (reference sequence). CDR3 DNA: TGCGCCAGCAGTGAGCAGGCAACAGATAACTATGGCTACACCTTC. It specifies CASSEQATDNYGYTF.

This clone was seen a handful of times. The chain employs TRBV7-9 and TRBJ2-7; 9 nucleotides match TRBD2. Trimming cost V 2 bases and J 1 base; bases outside gene matches: 12. Germline lookup yields CDR1 SEHNR and CDR2 FQNEAQ (reference sequence). The CDR3 totals 18 residues. Here the CDR3 DNA reads TGTGCCAGCAGCTTACGCTGGTCGGCTAGCGGGGCATCCTACGAGCAGTACTTC. Translation: CASSLRWSASGASYEQYF.

J is TRBJ2-2 and V is TRBV5-4; D is perhaps TRBD1 (6 bases). Germline V CDR1 and CDR2: SGHNT, YYREEE (reference sequence). V was trimmed by 6 bases and J by 2 bases, leaving 14 bases between them. The CDR3 spans 15 residues. CDR3 nucleotide sequence: TGTGCCAGCACCGTCGACAGGACCAACACCGGGGAGCTGTTTTTT. It encodes CASTVDRTNTGELFF.

The chain joins TRBV4-3 to TRBJ2-7; maybe TRBD2 (5 bases). CDR3 length: 16 amino acids. The germline V gene has CDR1 LGHNA and CDR2 YSLEER. V was pared by 0 bases and J by 0 bases, with 12 bases between. This CDR3 is CASSQEGLDYSYEQYF. The DNA of the CDR3 is TGCGCCAGCAGCCAAGAAGGACTTGACTACTCCTACGAGCAGTACTTC.

CDR3 region: CASTSRLAGGSEQFF. The CDR3, as DNA: TGTGCCAGCACCTCAAGACTAGCGGGAGGGAGTGAGCAGTTCTTC. This chain connects TRBV2 to TRBJ2-1; 14 nucleotides agree with TRBD2. CDR3 size: 15 residues. Germline loops: CDR1 SNHLY, CDR2 FYNNEI. V trimming: 7 bases; J trimming: 9 bases; junction bases outside the gene matches: 8.

The chain combines TRBV19 with TRBJ2-2; 7 positions match TRBD1. CDR1 is LNHDA and CDR2 is SQIVND in the germline V gene (reference sequence). This CDR3 contains 13 residues. The junction had 3 bases not matched to a gene; V was cut back by 4 bases and J by 7 bases. The chain's CDR3 is CASSTTGYGELFF. CDR3 in DNA: TGTGCCAGTAGTACGACAGGGTACGGGGAGCTGTTTTTT.

V is TRBV4-1 and J is TRBJ1-1; TRBD1 might be the D (5 bases). V lost 0 bases and J lost 5, with 13 bases in between. Germline values: CDR1 MGHRA, CDR2 YSYEKL. CDR3 length equals 15 residues. The CDR3 DNA follows: TGCGCCAGCAGCCAAGAGGGGGGGACGTGGACTGAAGCTTTCTTT. This gives the protein CASSQEGGTWTEAFF.

This clone occurred once. The chain recombines TRBV7-9 with TRBJ2-5; a weak D match, TRBD1 (6 bases). V was shortened by 1 base and J by 7 bases, with 13 bases between the two germline ends. The CDR3 is 14 residues long. Germline V gene data show CDR1 as SEHNR and CDR2 as FQNEAQ (reference sequence). The CDR3, as DNA: TGTGCCAGCAGCTTAGACAGGGCTGGTCGGACCCAGTACTTC. Its protein is CASSLDRAGRTQYF.

This sequence joins TRBV9 and TRBJ1-1; D unclear. Germline V gene data show CDR1 as SGDLS and CDR2 as YYNGEE. V was clipped by 0 bases and J by 4 bases, with 10 bases between them. CDR3 size: 14 residues. This chain's CDR3 is CASSVEPGGTEAFF. The CDR3 DNA reads as TGTGCCAGCAGCGTAGAGCCGGGAGGCACTGAAGCTTTCTTT.

Here the CDR3 reads CASSRNVQAETQYF. In nucleotides, the CDR3 is TGTGCCAGCAGCCGTAATGTACAGGCGGAGACCCAGTACTTC. This sequence joins TRBV7-9 and TRBJ2-5; tentative D call: TRBD1 (5 bases). Between the trimmed V and J ends, which lost 5 bases and 5 bases, there was a span of 15 bases. This CDR3 comprises 14 residues. The germline gives CDR1 SEHNR, CDR2 FQNEAQ (reference sequence).

The rearrangement uses TRBV9 and TRBJ2-3; 14 positions match TRBD2. The germline V gene has CDR1 SGDLS and CDR2 YYNGEE. The CDR3 spans 16 residues. V lost 4 bases, J lost 4 bases, and 5 bases stayed unmatched. As DNA, the CDR3 is TGTGCCAGCAGCCAGACTAGCGGGAGGGCCCCAGATACGCAGTATTTT. Protein product: CASSQTSGRAPDTQYF.

In this sample, this clone turned up once. This chain connects TRBV11-2 to TRBJ2-7, with 8 positions matching TRBD1. The CDR3 is 16 residues long. J lost 6 bases, V lost 5 bases, and 15 bases had no gene match. CDR1 and CDR2 (germline): SGHAT, FQNNGV. CDR3 loop: CASSPGRTGMSREQYF. Here the CDR3 DNA reads TGTGCCAGCAGCCCGGGAAGGACAGGGATGTCGCGCGAGCAGTACTTC.

The V gene is TRBV19, the J gene TRBJ2-1; 7 bases agree with TRBD2. The CDR3 sequence is 17 residues long. Germline V CDR1 and CDR2: LNHDA, SQIVND (reference sequence). V was pared by 5 bases and J by 6 bases, with 16 bases of the junction left unmatched. CDR3 region: CASSPSPRGGQGNEQFF. Written as DNA, the CDR3 is TGTGCCAGTAGTCCTTCACCCCGGGGAGGGCAAGGCAATGAGCAGTTCTTC.

The J gene is TRBJ2-1, the V gene TRBV4-3, with 8 nucleotides matching TRBD2. Germline-derived CDR1 and CDR2 are LGHNA and YSLEER. V shed 2 bases, J shed 3 bases, and the junction held 0 bases outside the gene matches. The CDR3 is 14 residues long. The CDR3 region has the DNA TGCGCCAGCAGCCAACTAGCGGGCTACAATGAGCAGTTCTTC. This translates into CASSQLAGYNEQFF.

The chain joins TRBV5-1 to TRBJ1-2, with TRBD1 matching over 8 bases. Trimming removed 4 bases from V and 2 bases from J; junction bases left unmatched: 7. Germline CDR1 reads SGHRS; CDR2 reads YFSETQ. CDR3 length: 15 amino acids. The CDR3 protein is CASSEYRGENYGYTF. The CDR3 DNA reads as TGCGCCAGCAGCGAGTACAGGGGGGAAAACTATGGCTACACCTTC. Full variable domain (rest looked up from reference TRBV5-1 and TRBJ1-2): KAGVTQTPRYLIKTRGQQVTLSCSPISGHRSVSWYQQTPGQGLQFLFEYFSETQRNKGNFPGRFSGRQFSNSRSEMNVSTLELGDSALYLCASSEYRGENYGYTFGSGTRLTVV.